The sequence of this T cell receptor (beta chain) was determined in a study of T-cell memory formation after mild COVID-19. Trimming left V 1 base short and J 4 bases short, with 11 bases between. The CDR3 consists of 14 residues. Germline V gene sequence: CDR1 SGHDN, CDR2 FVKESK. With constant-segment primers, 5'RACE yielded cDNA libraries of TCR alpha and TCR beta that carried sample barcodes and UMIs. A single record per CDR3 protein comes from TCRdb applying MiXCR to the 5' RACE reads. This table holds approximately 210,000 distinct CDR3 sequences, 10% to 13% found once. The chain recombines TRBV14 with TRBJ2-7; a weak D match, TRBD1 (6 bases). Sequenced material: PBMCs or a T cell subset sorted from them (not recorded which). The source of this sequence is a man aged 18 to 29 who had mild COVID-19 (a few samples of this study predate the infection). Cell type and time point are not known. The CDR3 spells CASSQAGDGYEQYV. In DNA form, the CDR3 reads TGTGCCAGCAGCCAAGCAGGGGATGGGTACGAGCAGTACGTC.